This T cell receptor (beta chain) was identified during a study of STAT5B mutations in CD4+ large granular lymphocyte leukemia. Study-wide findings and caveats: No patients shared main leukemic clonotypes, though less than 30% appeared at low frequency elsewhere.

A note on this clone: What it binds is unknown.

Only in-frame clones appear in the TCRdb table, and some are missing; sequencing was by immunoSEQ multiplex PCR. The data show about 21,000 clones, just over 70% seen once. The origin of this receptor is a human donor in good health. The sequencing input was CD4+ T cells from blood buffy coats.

The CDR3 here is CASSPRGSTDTQYF. CDR3 bases: TGTGCCAGCAGCCCGCGGGGAAGCACAGATACGCAGTATTTT. The chain carries TRBV6-6 and TRBJ2-3, with D perhaps matching TRBD2 (6 bases). V was shortened by 6 bases and J by 0 bases, with 10 bases between the two germline ends. The CDR3 loop spans 14 amino acids. Germline lookup yields CDR1 MNHNY and CDR2 SVGAGI (reference sequence).